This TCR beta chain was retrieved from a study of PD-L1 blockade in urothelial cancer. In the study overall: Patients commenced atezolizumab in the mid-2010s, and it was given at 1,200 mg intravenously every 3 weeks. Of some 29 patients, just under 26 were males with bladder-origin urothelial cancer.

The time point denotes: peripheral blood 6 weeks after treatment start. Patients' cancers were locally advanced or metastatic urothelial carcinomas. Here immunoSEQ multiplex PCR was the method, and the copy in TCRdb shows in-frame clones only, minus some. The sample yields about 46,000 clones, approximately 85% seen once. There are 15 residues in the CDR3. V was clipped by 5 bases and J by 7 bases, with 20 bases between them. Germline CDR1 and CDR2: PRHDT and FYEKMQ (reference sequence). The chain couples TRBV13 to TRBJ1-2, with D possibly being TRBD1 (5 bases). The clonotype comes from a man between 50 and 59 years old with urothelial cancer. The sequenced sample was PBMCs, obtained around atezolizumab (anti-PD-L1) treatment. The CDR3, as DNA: TGTGCCAGCAGCCCCTCCCCGGGGGGTAAGGGTGGCTACACCTTC. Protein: CASSPSPGGKGGYTF.